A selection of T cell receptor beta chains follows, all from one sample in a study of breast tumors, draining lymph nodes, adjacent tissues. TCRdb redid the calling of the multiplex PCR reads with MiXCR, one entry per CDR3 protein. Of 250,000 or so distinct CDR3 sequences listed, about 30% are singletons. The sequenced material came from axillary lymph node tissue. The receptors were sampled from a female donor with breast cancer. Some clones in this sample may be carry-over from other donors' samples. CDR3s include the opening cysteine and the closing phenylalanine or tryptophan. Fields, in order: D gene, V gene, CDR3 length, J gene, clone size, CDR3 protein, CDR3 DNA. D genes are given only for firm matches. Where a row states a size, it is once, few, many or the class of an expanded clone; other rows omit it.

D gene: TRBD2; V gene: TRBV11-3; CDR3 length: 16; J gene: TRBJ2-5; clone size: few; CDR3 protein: CASSDRTSATQETQYF; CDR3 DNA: TGTGCCAGCAGCGATCGAACTAGCGCGACACAAGAGACCCAGTACTTC
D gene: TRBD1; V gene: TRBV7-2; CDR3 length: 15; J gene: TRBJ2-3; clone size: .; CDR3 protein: CANSLQGQETDAQYF; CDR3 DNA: TGTGCCAACAGCTTACAGGGACAGGAGACAGATGCGCAGTATTTT
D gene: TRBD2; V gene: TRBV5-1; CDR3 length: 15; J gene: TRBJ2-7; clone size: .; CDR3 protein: CASSSGTSGSLVQYF; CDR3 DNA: TGCGCCAGCAGCTCAGGGACTAGCGGGAGCCTCGTGCAGTACTTC
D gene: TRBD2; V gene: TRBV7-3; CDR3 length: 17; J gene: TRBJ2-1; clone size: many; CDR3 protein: CASSPRPGTSVNNEQFF; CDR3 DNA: TGTGCCAGCAGCCCACGCCCCGGGACTAGCGTGAACAATGAGCAGTTCTTC
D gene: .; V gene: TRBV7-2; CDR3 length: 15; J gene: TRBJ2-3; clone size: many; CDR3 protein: CASKFGTYSTDTQYF; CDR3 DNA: TGTGCCAGCAAATTCGGGACATACAGCACAGATACGCAGTATTTT
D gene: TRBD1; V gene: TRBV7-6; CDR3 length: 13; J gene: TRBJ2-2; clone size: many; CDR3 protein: CASRQGSSGELFF; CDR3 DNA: TGTGCCAGCAGACAGGGGTCCTCCGGGGAGCTGTTTTTT
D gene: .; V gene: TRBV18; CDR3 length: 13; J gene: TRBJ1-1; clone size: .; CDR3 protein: CASSPTWGTEAFF; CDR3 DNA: TGTGCCAGCTCCCCCACCTGGGGCACTGAAGCTTTCTTT
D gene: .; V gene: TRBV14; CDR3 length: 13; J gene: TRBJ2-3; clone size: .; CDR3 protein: CASSPHLTDTQYF; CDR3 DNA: TGTGCCAGCAGCCCACACCTGACAGATACGCAGTATTTT
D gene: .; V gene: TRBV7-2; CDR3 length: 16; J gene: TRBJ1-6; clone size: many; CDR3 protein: CASSPRDRSYNSPLHF; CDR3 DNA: TGTGCCAGCAGCCCACGGGACCGCTCCTATAATTCACCCCTCCACTTT
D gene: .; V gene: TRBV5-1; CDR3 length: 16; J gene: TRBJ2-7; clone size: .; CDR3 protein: CASSPSLSVARDEQYF; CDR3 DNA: TGCGCCAGCAGCCCATCCTTGTCAGTCGCGCGCGACGAGCAGTACTTC
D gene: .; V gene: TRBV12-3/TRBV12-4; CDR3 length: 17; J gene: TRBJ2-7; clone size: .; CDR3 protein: CASSPYSGVTRRGEQYF; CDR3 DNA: TGTGCCAGCAGTCCATACTCTGGCGTGACCCGGCGAGGCGAGCAGTACTTC
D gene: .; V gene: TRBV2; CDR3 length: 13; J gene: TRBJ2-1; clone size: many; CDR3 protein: CASSGVGGNEQFF; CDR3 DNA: TGTGCCAGCAGTGGAGTCGGGGGAAATGAGCAGTTCTTC
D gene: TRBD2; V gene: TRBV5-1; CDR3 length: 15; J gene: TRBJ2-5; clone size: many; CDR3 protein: CASSFLLAAQETQYF; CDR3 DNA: TGCGCCAGCAGCTTTCTGCTAGCGGCGCAAGAGACCCAGTACTTC
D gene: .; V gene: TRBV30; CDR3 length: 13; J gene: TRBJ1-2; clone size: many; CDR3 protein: CAWTRGGDYGYTF; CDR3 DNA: TGTGCCTGGACCCGGGGAGGGGACTATGGCTACACCTTC
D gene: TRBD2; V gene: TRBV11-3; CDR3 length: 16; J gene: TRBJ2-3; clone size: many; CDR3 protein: CASSYGTSGGTDTQYF; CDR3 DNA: TGTGCCAGCAGCTACGGGACTAGCGGGGGGACAGATACGCAGTATTTT
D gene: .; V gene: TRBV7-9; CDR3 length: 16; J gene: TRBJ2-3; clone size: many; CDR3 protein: CASSVRLPQDTDTQYF; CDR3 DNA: TGTGCCAGCAGCGTCCGACTACCGCAAGACACAGATACGCAGTATTTT
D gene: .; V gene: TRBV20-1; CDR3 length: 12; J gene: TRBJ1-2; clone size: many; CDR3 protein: CSTGLTNYGYTF; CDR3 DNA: TGCAGCACAGGGCTCACTAACTATGGCTACACCTTC
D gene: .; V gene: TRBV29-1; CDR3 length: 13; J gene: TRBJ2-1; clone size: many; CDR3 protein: CSADGGSYNEQFF; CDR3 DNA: TGCAGCGCCGATGGTGGGTCCTACAATGAGCAGTTCTTC
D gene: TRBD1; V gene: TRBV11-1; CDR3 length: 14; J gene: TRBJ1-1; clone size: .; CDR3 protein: CASSSGGSGTEAFF; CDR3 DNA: TGTGCCAGCAGCTCAGGGGGAAGTGGCACTGAAGCTTTCTTT
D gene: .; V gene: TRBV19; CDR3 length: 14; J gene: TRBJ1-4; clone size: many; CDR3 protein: CASSIVPVREKLFF; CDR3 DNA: TGTGCCAGTAGTATAGTTCCGGTGAGGGAAAAACTGTTTTTT
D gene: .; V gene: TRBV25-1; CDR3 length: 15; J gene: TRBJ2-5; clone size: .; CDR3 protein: CAGSASPAGAETQYF; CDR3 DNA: TGTGCCGGCAGTGCTAGCCCCGCGGGGGCGGAGACCCAGTACTTC
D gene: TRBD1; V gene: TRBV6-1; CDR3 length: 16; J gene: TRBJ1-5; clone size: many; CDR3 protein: CASSGLTGDSNQPQHF; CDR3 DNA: TGTGCCAGCAGTGGACTTACAGGGGATAGCAATCAGCCCCAGCATTTT
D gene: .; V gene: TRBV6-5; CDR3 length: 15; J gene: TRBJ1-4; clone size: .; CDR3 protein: CASSHSGHLNEKLFF; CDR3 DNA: TGTGCCAGCAGCCATTCGGGACACCTTAATGAAAAACTGTTTTTT
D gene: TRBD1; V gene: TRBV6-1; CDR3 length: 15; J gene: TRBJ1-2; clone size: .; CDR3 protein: CAGSAQTGAHYGYTF; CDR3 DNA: TGTGCCGGCAGTGCCCAGACAGGGGCCCACTATGGCTACACCTTC
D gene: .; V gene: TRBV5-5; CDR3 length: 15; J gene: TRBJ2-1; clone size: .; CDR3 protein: CASSLYGYRSNGQFF; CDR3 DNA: TGTGCCAGCAGCTTGTATGGGTACCGCTCCAATGGGCAGTTCTTC
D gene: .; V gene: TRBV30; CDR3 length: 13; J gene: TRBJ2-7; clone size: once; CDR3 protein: CAWKPGITYEQYF; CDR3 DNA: TGTGCCTGGAAACCCGGGATCACCTACGAGCAGTACTTC
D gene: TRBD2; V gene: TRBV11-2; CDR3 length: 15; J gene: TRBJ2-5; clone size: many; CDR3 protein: CASSRGLAGGETQYF; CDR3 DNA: TGTGCCAGCAGCCGTGGACTAGCGGGGGGGGAGACCCAGTACTTC
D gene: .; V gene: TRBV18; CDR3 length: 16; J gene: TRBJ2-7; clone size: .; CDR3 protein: CASSPRGGKGSYEQYF; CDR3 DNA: TGTGCCAGCTCACCACGAGGGGGTAAGGGTTCCTACGAGCAGTACTTC
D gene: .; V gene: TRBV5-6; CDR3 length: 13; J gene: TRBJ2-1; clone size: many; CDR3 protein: CASSLRSLDEQFF; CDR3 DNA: TGTGCCAGCAGCTTGCGATCCCTGGATGAGCAGTTCTTC
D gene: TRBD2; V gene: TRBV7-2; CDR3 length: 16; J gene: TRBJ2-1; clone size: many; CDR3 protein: CASSLAVGDSGRVQFF; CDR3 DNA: TGTGCCAGCAGCTTAGCCGTCGGGGATAGCGGGAGGGTTCAGTTCTTC
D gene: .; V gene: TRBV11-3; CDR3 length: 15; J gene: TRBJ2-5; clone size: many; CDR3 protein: CASSRKKGWGETQYF; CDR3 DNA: TGTGCCAGCAGCCGTAAAAAGGGGTGGGGAGAGACCCAGTACTTC
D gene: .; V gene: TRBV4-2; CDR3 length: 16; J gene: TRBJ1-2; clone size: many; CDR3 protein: CASSQDGVRVNYGYTF; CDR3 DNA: TGTGCCAGCAGCCAAGATGGGGTAAGGGTAAACTATGGCTACACCTTC
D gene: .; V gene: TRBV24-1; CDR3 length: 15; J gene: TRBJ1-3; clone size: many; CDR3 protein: CATSDLEQFGNTIYF; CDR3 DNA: TGTGCCACCAGTGATTTGGAACAGTTTGGAAACACCATATATTTT
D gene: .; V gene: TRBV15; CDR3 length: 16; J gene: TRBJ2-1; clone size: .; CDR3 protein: CATSRDPVLRVNEQFF; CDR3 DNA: TGTGCCACCAGCAGAGACCCGGTTTTGAGAGTCAATGAGCAGTTCTTC
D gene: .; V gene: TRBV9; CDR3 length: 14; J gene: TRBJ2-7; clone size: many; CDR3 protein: CAANPGVCSYEQYF; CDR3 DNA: TGTGCCGCCAATCCAGGGGTCTGTTCCTACGAGCAGTACTTC
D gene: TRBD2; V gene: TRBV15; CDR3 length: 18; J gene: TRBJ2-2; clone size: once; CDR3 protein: CATSRDLASGKKAGELFF; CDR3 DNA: TGTGCCACCAGCAGAGATCTTGCTAGCGGGAAAAAGGCTGGGGAGCTGTTTTTT
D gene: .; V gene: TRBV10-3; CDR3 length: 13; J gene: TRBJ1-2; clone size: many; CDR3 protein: CAISGGRRDGYTF; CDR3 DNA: TGTGCCATCAGTGGGGGCAGGAGGGATGGCTACACCTTC
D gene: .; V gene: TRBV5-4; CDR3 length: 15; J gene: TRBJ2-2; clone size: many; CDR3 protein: CASSLDRVGTGELFF; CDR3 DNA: TGTGCCAGCAGCTTGGACAGGGTGGGGACCGGGGAGCTGTTTTTT
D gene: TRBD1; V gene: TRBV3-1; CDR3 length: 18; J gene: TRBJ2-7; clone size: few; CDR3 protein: CASSQAPSTGTGAYEQYF; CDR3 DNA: TGTGCCAGCAGCCAAGCCCCCTCCACCGGGACAGGGGCCTACGAGCAGTACTTC
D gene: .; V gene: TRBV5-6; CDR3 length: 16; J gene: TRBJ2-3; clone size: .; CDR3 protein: CASSSRPYPGPDTQYF; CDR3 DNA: TGTGCCAGCAGCTCACGACCCTACCCGGGGCCAGATACGCAGTATTTT
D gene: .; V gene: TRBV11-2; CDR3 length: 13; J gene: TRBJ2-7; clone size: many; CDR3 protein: CASSSQDSYEQYF; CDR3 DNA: TGTGCCAGCAGCTCCCAAGACAGTTACGAGCAGTACTTC
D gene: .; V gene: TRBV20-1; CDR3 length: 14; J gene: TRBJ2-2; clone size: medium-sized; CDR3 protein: CSASSPRGTGELFF; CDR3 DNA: TGCAGTGCTAGTAGCCCCCGAGGGACCGGGGAGCTGTTTTTT
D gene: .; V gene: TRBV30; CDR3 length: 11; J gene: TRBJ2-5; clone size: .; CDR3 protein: CAWAPQETQYF; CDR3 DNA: TGTGCCTGGGCCCCCCAAGAGACCCAGTACTTC
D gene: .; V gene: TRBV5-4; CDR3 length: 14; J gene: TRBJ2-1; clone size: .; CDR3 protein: CASSLDPAIREQFF; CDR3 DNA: TGTGCCAGCAGCTTGGATCCAGCGATACGTGAGCAGTTCTTC
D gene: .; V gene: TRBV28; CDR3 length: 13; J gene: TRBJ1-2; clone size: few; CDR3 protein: CASGLTGFYRYTF; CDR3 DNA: TGTGCCAGCGGCCTGACAGGTTTCTATCGCTACACCTTC
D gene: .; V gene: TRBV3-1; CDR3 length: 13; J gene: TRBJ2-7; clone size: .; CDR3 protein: CASSQEWSDEQYF; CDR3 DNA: TGTGCCAGCAGCCAAGAATGGTCCGACGAGCAGTACTTC
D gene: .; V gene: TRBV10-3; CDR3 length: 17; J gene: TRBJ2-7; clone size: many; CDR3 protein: CAIRDSTGLGGSHEQYF; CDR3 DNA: TGTGCCATCAGGGACAGCACCGGACTAGGAGGGTCCCACGAGCAGTACTTC